The 7 T cell receptor beta chains below were found in one sample sequenced in a study of blood T cell repertoires in COVID-19. TCRdb's copy holds only in-frame clones and misses some; the assay was immunoSEQ multiplex PCR. The sample includes around 300,000 clones, approximately 90% of them seen just once. The sequencing input was PBMCs or T cells enriched from blood (not recorded which). The receptors shown here come from a woman aged 60 to 75 in a cohort exposed to, infected with or recovered from COVID-19 (not recorded which).

This clone is a singleton in its sample. This chain joins TRBV28 and TRBJ2-2, with D possibly matching TRBD2 (6 bases). The germline V gene has CDR1 MDHEN and CDR2 SYDVKM. The CDR3 consists of 15 residues. Trimming left V 2 bases short and J 4 bases short, with 11 bases between. In DNA, the CDR3 is TGTGCCAGCAGTTTAGGAGGGCCAGTCACCGGGGAGCTGTTTTTT. Protein product: CASSLGGPVTGELFF.

This chain connects TRBV5-1 to TRBJ2-7; 9 bases are shared with TRBD1. V shed 4 bases and J 6 bases; nucleotides not matched to a gene: 11. This CDR3 has 15 residues. Germline assignment: CDR1 SGHRS and CDR2 YFSETQ. CDR3 amino acids: CASSDGTGPFSEQYF. CDR3 in DNA: TGCGCCAGCAGCGACGGGACAGGGCCTTTCTCCGAGCAGTACTTC.

This clone was observed a single time. The chain recombines TRBV11-3 with TRBJ2-1; 10 bases align to TRBD2. The germline V gene encodes CDR1 SGHNT and CDR2 YENEEA. The V segment lost 5 bases and the J segment 5 bases; nucleotides outside the gene matches: 3. The CDR3 covers 14 residues. For the CDR3, the DNA is TGTGCCAGCAGCCGGACTAGCGGAAACAATGAGCAGTTCTTC. This gives the protein CASSRTSGNNEQFF.

This clone turned up a few times. The rearrangement uses TRBV6-5 and TRBJ2-7, with D perhaps TRBD1 (5 bases). Trimming pared 5 bases from V and 3 bases from J, leaving 11 bases between. Germline assignment: CDR1 MNHEY and CDR2 SVGAGI. The CDR3 is 13 residues long. The CDR3 reads CASSPRTNYEQYF. Here the CDR3 DNA reads TGTGCCAGCAGTCCCCGGACAAACTACGAGCAGTACTTC.

For the CDR3, the DNA is TGTGCCAGCAGTGAACTTTGGACAAGTGGCTATGGCTACACCTTC. Its protein product is CASSELWTSGYGYTF. V and J are TRBV6-1 and TRBJ1-2; TRBD1 is a possible D gene (5 bases). V lost 2 bases and J 4 bases, leaving 14 bases between the germline ends. CDR1 is MNHNS and CDR2 is SASEGT in the germline V gene. The CDR3 covers 15 residues.

Written as DNA, the CDR3 is TGTGCCAGCAGTTACGGAGGGACCGGGGAGCTGTTTTTT. Protein sequence: CASSYGGTGELFF. The chain carries TRBV6-5 and TRBJ2-2; the D gene is possibly TRBD2 (6 bases). V was cut by 2 bases and J by 5 bases, with 6 bases left in between. The CDR3 totals 13 residues. Germline CDR1 is MNHEY and CDR2 is SVGAGI.

The CDR3 sequence: CASSPLGVQAYEQYF. The CDR3 DNA sequence: TGTGCCAGCTCACCACTAGGGGTCCAGGCCTACGAGCAGTACTTC. The chain combines TRBV18 with TRBJ2-7; TRBD1 might be the D (5 bases). The CDR3 sequence is 15 residues long. Germline lookup yields CDR1 KGHSH and CDR2 LQKENI. Trimming stripped 1 base from V and 2 bases from J, with 12 bases between.